The clone carrying this T cell receptor (beta chain) appeared a single time. As yet, its antigen is unknown. The data derive from a study of T cell responses to AZD1222 COVID-19 vaccine. Study-wide findings and caveats: Just a handful of people given AZD1222 tested seropositive at baseline. Only after the peak T cell response were repertoires sampled.

Repertoires were generated with immunoSEQ multiplex PCR, while TCRdb's copy carries only in-frame clones and drops some. The repertoire holds about 120,000 clones, with about 90% as singletons. V lost 1 base to trimming and J lost 4 bases, with 13 bases between them. Germline assignment: CDR1 LGHDT and CDR2 YNNKEL (reference sequence). The CDR3 has 16 residues. The specimen comprised peripheral blood, sampled on day 0 of AZD1222 vaccination. The TCR originated in an adult in good health. The J gene is TRBJ1-4, the V gene TRBV3-1 (or the pseudogene TRBV3-2), with a tentative D call TRBD1 (5 bases). In DNA form, the CDR3 reads TGTGCCAGCAGCCAAGGATGGGGCGGTTTTAATGAAAAACTGTTTTTT. Protein: CASSQGWGGFNEKLFF.